The 19 T cell receptor beta chains below all came from one sample that was sequenced in a study of spatial heterogeneity in lung cancer. TCRdb ran MiXCR on the 5' RACE reads and lists one entry per CDR3 protein. The sample has about 10,000 distinct CDR3 sequences; about 3.5% are singletons. Specified time point: sample taken at primary tumor resection. Tumor, nontumor lung or frozen PBMC supplied whole RNA that was sequenced unsorted. Specimen: PBMCs, collected at surgery. These receptors all come from a female donor with early-stage non-small cell lung cancer.

On this clonotype: This beta chain is an off-target read within a library intended for alpha chains, so its frequency means little. The chain couples TRBV12-3 or TRBV12-4 to TRBJ2-7; D may be TRBD1 or TRBD2 (6 bases each). This CDR3 comprises 16 residues. Trimming removed 1 base from V and 1 base from J, with 14 bases in between. The CDR3 coding sequence is TGTGCCAGCAGTTTAGTTTTGGGGGGCCCATCCTACGAGCAGTACTTC. This codes for CASSLVLGGPSYEQYF.

This clonotype occurred many times. A library made for alpha chains picked up this beta chain off target, so its size means little. The genes are TRBV9 and TRBJ2-3; 10 bases match TRBD2. Germline lookup yields CDR1 SGDLS and CDR2 YYNGEE. V was clipped by 0 bases and J by 0 bases; unmatched bases: 7. CDR3 size: 18 residues. The chain's CDR3 is CASSVGASGGPSTDTQYF. For the CDR3, the DNA is TGTGCCAGCAGCGTAGGGGCTAGCGGGGGACCCAGCACAGATACGCAGTATTTT.

This clonotype was observed many times. This beta chain lies outside the target of a library built for alpha chains; its clone size means little. CDR3 in DNA: TGTGCCAGCAGCTCAGGACTAGCGGGAGTGGGGGAGCAGTACTTC. Translated: CASSSGLAGVGEQYF. The chain joins TRBV7-2 to TRBJ2-7; 13 nucleotides agree with TRBD2. In germline, CDR1 is SGHTA, CDR2 FQGNSA. Trimming cost V 4 bases and J 7 bases; bases outside gene matches: 7. This CDR3 comprises 15 residues. The variable domain in full, completed from reference TRBV7-2 and TRBJ2-7, reads GAGVSQSPSNKVTEKGKDVELRCDPISGHTALYWYRQSLGQGLEFLIYFQGNSAPDKSGLPSDRFSAERTGGSVSTLTIQRTQQEDSAVYLCASSSGLAGVGEQYFGPGTRLTVT.

This clonotype was found a few times. Little can be read into the size of this beta chain, an off-target read in a library designed for alpha chains. V is TRBV28 and J is TRBJ2-5; D is possibly TRBD1 (6 bases). Germline V gives CDR1 MDHEN, CDR2 SYDVKM. V lost 5 bases and J lost 1, with 14 bases in between. The CDR3 extends over 15 amino acids. CDR3 coding DNA: TGTGCCAGCAGTCCCCCGACAGGACTCCAAGAGACCCAGTACTTC. It codes for CASSPPTGLQETQYF.

This clonotype was observed at least ten times. This beta chain is an unintended read in a library built for alpha chains; its size means little. J is TRBJ2-4 and V is TRBV10-3; possible D gene TRBD2, 6 bases. From germline, CDR1 is ENHRY and CDR2 SYGVKD. The CDR3 has 14 amino acids. V was pared by 11 bases and J by 0 bases, with 14 bases between. The CDR3 DNA follows: TGTGCCTTCCTGGGAGGAGTAGCCAAAAACATTCAGTACTTC. Its protein product is CAFLGGVAKNIQYF.

This clonotype was counted many times. This beta chain is an off-target read within a library intended for alpha chains, so its frequency means little. The chain uses TRBV20-1 and TRBJ1-6; D uncertain. This CDR3 is built from 15 residues. Germline V gene lookup returns CDR1 DFQATT and CDR2 SNEGSKA (reference sequence). The V and J ends lost 3 bases and 17 bases respectively, with 26 bases between them. The CDR3 loop is CSARALGRLDTTVHF. Here the CDR3 DNA reads TGCAGTGCTAGGGCTTTGGGAAGGCTTGATACAACGGTCCACTTT.

This clonotype has a count of ten or more. Since the library was made to target alpha chains, this beta chain is a stray read and its abundance is not meaningful. The gene calls are TRBV6-5 and TRBJ1-6; the match to TRBD1 covers 10 bases. The germline V gene encodes CDR1 MNHEY and CDR2 SVGAGI. The CDR3 has 15 amino acids. V gave up 6 bases and J gave up 7 bases; unmatched junction bases: 6. The CDR3 DNA sequence: TGTGCCAGCAGGGGACAGGGGACGAGAAATTCACCCCTCCACTTT. Amino acid sequence: CASRGQGTRNSPLHF.

This clonotype came up many times. This beta chain turned up in a library designed for alpha chains; as an off-target read, its abundance says little. The chain employs TRBV20-1 and TRBJ2-3, with D possibly matching TRBD1 (7 bases). Germline V gene lookup returns CDR1 DFQATT and CDR2 SNEGSKA (reference sequence). The V end was cut by 6 bases, the J end by 1 base, with 14 bases between. The CDR3 has 14 amino acids. For the CDR3, the DNA is TGCAGTGCCGCAGGGGGGACGGGCACAGATACGCAGTATTTT. The encoded protein is CSAAGGTGTDTQYF.

This clonotype occurred many times. The library was built for alpha chains, so this beta chain is an off-target read and its size means little. The V and J genes are TRBV6-2 or TRBV6-3 and TRBJ1-5; no clear D. Trimming took off 0 bases at V and 3 bases at J, with 3 bases between the two ends. The length of the CDR3 is 13 residues. Germline lookup yields CDR1 MNHEY and CDR2 SVGEGT. CDR3 region: CASSYSTNQPQHF. CDR3 coding DNA: TGTGCCAGCAGTTACTCAACCAATCAGCCCCAGCATTTT.

This clonotype occurred a few times. In a library made to pick up alpha chains, this beta chain is a stray read with a size that means little. The V call is TRBV6-1, the J call TRBJ1-4; TRBD1 might be the D (6 bases). V was cut by 3 bases and J by 10 bases, with 12 bases left in between. Germline V gene lookup returns CDR1 MNHNS and CDR2 SASEGT. The CDR3 extends over 13 amino acids. The CDR3 nucleotides read TGTGCCAGCAGTGATACAGGGTTGGGAAAACTGTTTTTT. The encoded protein is CASSDTGLGKLFF.

The table lists this clonotype with a few counts. In a library made to pick up alpha chains, this beta chain is a stray read with a size that means little. The chain recombines TRBV20-1 with TRBJ2-2; 8 nucleotides match TRBD2. The CDR3 has 15 amino acids. V shed 6 bases and J 5 bases; nucleotides not matched to a gene: 11. Germline V gene data show CDR1 as DFQATT and CDR2 as SNEGSKA (reference sequence). Here the CDR3 reads CSAKRSGSGTGELFF. CDR3 DNA sequence: TGCAGTGCCAAAAGGAGCGGGAGCGGGACCGGGGAGCTGTTTTTT.

This clonotype was seen more than once but under ten times. The library was prepared for alpha chains; this beta chain is a stray read, so its frequency means little. The rearrangement links TRBV15 to TRBJ1-1; no reliable D call. Germline V gene data show CDR1 as LNHNV and CDR2 as YYDKDF (reference sequence). V shed 0 bases and J shed 1 base, with 9 bases lying between them. The CDR3 has 15 amino acids. CDR3 region: CATSRERISNTEAFF. DNA of the CDR3: TGTGCCACCAGCAGAGAAAGGATATCGAACACTGAAGCTTTCTTT.

This clonotype has a count of ten or more. With the library built for alpha chains, this beta chain is off target and its frequency is not meaningful. The V gene is TRBV2, the J gene TRBJ2-3; D assignment may be TRBD1 or TRBD2 (5 bases each). V lost 3 bases and J 0 bases, leaving 10 bases between the germline ends. Germline CDR1 is SNHLY and CDR2 is FYNNEI. The CDR3 length is 15 residues. This CDR3 reads CASSDQGRSTDTQYF. In nucleotides, the CDR3 is TGTGCCAGCAGTGACCAGGGACGGAGCACAGATACGCAGTATTTT.

Many counts were recorded for this clonotype. Little can be read into the size of this beta chain, an off-target read in a library designed for alpha chains. The gene calls are TRBV6-5 and TRBJ2-2, with 12 bases fitting TRBD2. The CDR3 loop spans 14 amino acids. The junction had 7 bases not matched to a gene; V was cut back by 6 bases and J by 11 bases. Germline-derived CDR1 and CDR2 are MNHEY and SVGAGI. CDR3 sequence reads: CASRRASGRVELFF. The CDR3 DNA reads as TGTGCCAGCAGACGGGCTAGCGGGAGGGTAGAGCTGTTTTTT.

The table lists this clonotype with many counts. Because the library targeted alpha chains, this beta chain is an off-target read whose size means little. The chain carries TRBV7-8 and TRBJ2-1; 7 nucleotides align to TRBD1. CDR1 is SGHVS and CDR2 is FQNEAQ in the germline V gene. V shed 1 base, J shed 7 bases, and the junction held 10 bases outside the gene matches. The length of the CDR3 is 16 residues. CDR3 sequence: CASSLVSALTGNEQFF. The CDR3 coding sequence is TGTGCCAGCAGCTTAGTATCGGCGTTGACAGGGAATGAGCAGTTCTTC.

The table lists this clonotype with many counts. The library was built for alpha chains, so this beta chain is an off-target read and its size means little. The chain links TRBV19 to TRBJ1-4; D is undetermined. Germline-derived CDR1 and CDR2 are LNHDA and SQIVND (reference sequence). V was pared by 7 bases and J by 0 bases, with 9 bases between. The CDR3 totals 14 residues. The CDR3 nucleotides are TGTGCCAGTAACCTAGACGCAACTAATGAAAAACTGTTTTTT. The encoded protein is CASNLDATNEKLFF. Full variable domain (rest looked up from reference TRBV19 and TRBJ1-4): DGGITQSPKYLFRKEGQNVTLSCEQNLNHDAMYWYRQDPGQGLRLIYYSQIVNDFQKGDIAEGYSVSREKKESFPLTVTSAQKNPTAFYLCASNLDATNEKLFFGSGTQLSVL.

The sample holds many counts of this clonotype. This beta chain lies outside the target of a library built for alpha chains; its clone size means little. The chain combines TRBV28 with TRBJ2-7, with 11 bases fitting TRBD2. There are 15 residues in the CDR3. V gave up 6 bases and J gave up 2 bases; unmatched junction bases: 6. Germline V CDR1 and CDR2: MDHEN, SYDVKM. Written as DNA, the CDR3 is TGTGCCAGCAGGGAGGGACTAGCGGACGCCTACGAGCAGTACTTC. This translates into CASREGLADAYEQYF.

This clonotype has at least ten counts. A library made for alpha chains picked up this beta chain off target, so its size means little. The chain couples TRBV19 to TRBJ1-2, with D unclear. V lost 3 bases and J lost 4, with 9 bases in between. This CDR3 is 13 amino acids long. Germline V gene lookup returns CDR1 LNHDA and CDR2 SQIVND (reference sequence). CDR3 loop: CASSMSGSYGYTF. CDR3 DNA: TGTGCCAGTAGTATGTCAGGTAGCTATGGCTACACCTTC.

Regarding this clonotype: This clone may be a read error of a much larger clone one base away. Found in a library prepared for alpha chains, this beta chain is an off-target read, and its abundance has little meaning. The chain uses TRBV4-1 and TRBJ1-1; D possibly corresponds to TRBD1 (5 bases). The CDR3 totals 14 residues. CDR1 MGHRA and CDR2 YSYEKL come from the germline V gene. Trimming left V 1 base short and J 1 base short, with 7 bases between. In DNA form, the CDR3 reads TGCGCCAGCAGCCAAGTACAGGAGAACACTGAAGCTTTCTTT. Translation gives CASSQVQENTEAFF.